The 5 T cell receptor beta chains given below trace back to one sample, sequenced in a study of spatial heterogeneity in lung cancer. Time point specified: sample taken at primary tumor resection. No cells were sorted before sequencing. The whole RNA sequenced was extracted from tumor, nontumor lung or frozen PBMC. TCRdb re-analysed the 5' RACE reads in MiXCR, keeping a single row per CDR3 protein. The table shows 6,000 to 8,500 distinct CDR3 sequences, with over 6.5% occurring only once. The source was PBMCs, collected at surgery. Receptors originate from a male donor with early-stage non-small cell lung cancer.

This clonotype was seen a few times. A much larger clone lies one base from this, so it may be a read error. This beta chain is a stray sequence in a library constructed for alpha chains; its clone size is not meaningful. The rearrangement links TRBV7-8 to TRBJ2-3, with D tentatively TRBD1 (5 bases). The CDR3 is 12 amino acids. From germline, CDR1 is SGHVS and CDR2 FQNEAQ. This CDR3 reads CVSSRQLDTQYF. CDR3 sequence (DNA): TGTGTCAGCAGCAGACAGCTAGATACGCAGTATTTT.

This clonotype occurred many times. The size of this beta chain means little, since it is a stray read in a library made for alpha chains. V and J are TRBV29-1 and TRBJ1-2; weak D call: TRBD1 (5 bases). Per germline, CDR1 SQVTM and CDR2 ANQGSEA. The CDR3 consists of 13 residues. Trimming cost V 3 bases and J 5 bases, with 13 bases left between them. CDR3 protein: CSVENPGRYGYTF. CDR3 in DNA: TGCAGCGTTGAGAACCCGGGACGATATGGCTACACCTTC.

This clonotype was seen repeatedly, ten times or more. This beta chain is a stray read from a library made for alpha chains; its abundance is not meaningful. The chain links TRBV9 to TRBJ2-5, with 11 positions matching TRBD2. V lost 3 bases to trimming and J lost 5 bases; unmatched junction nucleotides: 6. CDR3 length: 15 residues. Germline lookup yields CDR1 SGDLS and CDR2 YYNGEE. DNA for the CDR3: TGTGCCAGCAGCGCCGGGACTAGCGGAGGCGAGACCCAGTACTTC. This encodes CASSAGTSGGETQYF.

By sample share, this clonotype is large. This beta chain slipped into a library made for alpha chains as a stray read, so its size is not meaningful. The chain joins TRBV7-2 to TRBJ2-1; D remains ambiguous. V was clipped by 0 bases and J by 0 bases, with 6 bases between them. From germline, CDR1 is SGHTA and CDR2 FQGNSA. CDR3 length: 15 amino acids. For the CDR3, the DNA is TGTGCCAGCAGCTTAGCGGGGAACTCCTACAATGAGCAGTTCTTC. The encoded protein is CASSLAGNSYNEQFF.

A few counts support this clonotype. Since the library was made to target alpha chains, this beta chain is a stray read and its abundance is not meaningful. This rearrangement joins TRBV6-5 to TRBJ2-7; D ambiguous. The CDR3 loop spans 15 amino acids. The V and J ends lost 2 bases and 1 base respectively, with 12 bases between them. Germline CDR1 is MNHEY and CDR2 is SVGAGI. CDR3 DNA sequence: TGTGCCAGCAGTTACGTCAGTGGACCTTCCTACGAGCAGTACTTC. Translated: CASSYVSGPSYEQYF.